A single TCR beta chain is shown here with its context. Its specificity is not known. TCRdb keeps only in-frame clones here, not all; method: immunoSEQ multiplex PCR. The sample shows 2 million to 3 million clones, over 85% of them seen only once. The data were taken from a study of shared clonotypes between healthy human individuals. Study-wide findings and caveats: On the whole, naive subsets had larger estimated richness than memory subsets had. Clonotypes not shared had lower generation probabilities than those common to all four donors.

The V segment lost 6 bases and the J segment 0 bases; nucleotides outside the gene matches: 2. The CDR3 runs 12 residues. The germline V gene has CDR1 GTSNPN and CDR2 SVGIG (reference sequence). The specimen was naive CD4+ T cells from PBMCs. Subset here: CD45RA+ positively selected. This clonotype was obtained from a man in his late teens or twenties in good health. Some clones in this sample may be carry-over from other donors' samples. The chain links TRBV30 to TRBJ2-7, with 7 nucleotides matching TRBD1. The CDR3 nucleotides read TGTGCCTGTCAGGGGGTCTCCTACGAGCAGTACTTC. As protein: CACQGVSYEQYF.